These 27 T cell receptor beta chains were all obtained from the same sample, sequenced in a study of prognosis after radiotherapy for stage I lung cancer. Using two-round multiplex PCR, the authors amplified TCR beta CDR3 from genomic DNA. Amplification in first-round PCR relied on primers specific to each TRBV and TRBJ gene. A single record per CDR3 protein comes from TCRdb applying MiXCR to the multiplex PCR reads. Of 27,000 or so distinct CDR3 sequences in the sample, around 38% were seen once. Sequencing used PBMCs, obtained before or after stereotactic body radiation therapy (not recorded which). Every receptor here comes from a donor over 45 with non-small cell lung cancer.

This clonotype was observed at least ten times. The V gene is TRBV20-1, the J gene TRBJ2-7; D not certain. This CDR3 has 15 amino acids. Germline values: CDR1 DFQATT, CDR2 SNEGSKA (reference sequence). Trimming took 0 bases from V and 5 from J, leaving 17 bases between them. The CDR3 coding sequence is TGCAGTGCTAGAGATTGGAGCAGGAATGTCAACGAGCAGTACTTC. Translated: CSARDWSRNVNEQYF.

At least ten counts were recorded for this clonotype. The chain uses TRBV5-5 and TRBJ2-5; either TRBD1 or TRBD2 may supply D (6 bases each). The V end lost 0 bases, the J end lost 5 bases, and 14 bases lay between the germline ends. Germline CDR1 reads SGHKS; CDR2 reads YYEKEE (reference sequence). The CDR3 runs to 15 residues. The CDR3 DNA sequence: TGTGCCAGCAGCTTGGAGGAGGGGGTATGGGAGACCCAGTACTTC. Its protein product is CASSLEEGVWETQYF. Full variable domain (outside the CDR3, taken from reference TRBV5-5 and TRBJ2-5): DAGVTQSPTHLIKTRGQQVTLRCSPISGHKSVSWYQQVLGQGPQFIFQYYEKEERGRGNFPDRFSARQFPNYSSELNVNALLLGDSALYLCASSLEEGVWETQYFGPGTRLLVL.

With respect to this clonotype: It may be a read error: a sequence one base away is much more abundant. The CDR3 loop is CVSSPTDQSNYGYTF. The CDR3 bases are TGTGTCAGCTCACCAACCGATCAGTCGAACTATGGCTACACCTTC. The J gene is TRBJ1-2, the V gene TRBV18; D unclear. The germline gives CDR1 KGHSH, CDR2 LQKENI. This CDR3 has 15 amino acids.

The chain joins TRBV7-9 to TRBJ2-1; 8 nucleotides line up with TRBD1. CDR3 length: 11 amino acids. Germline CDR1 and CDR2: SEHNR and FQNEAQ (reference sequence). The ends lost 8 bases at V and 9 bases at J; junction bases unmatched: 3. This chain's CDR3 is CASRQGIEQFF. CDR3 nucleotide sequence: TGTGCCAGCCGACAGGGGATTGAGCAGTTCTTC.

This clonotype was recorded many times. J is TRBJ2-3 and V is TRBV20-1; D tentatively fits TRBD1 or TRBD2 (5 bases each). The germline V and J ends were trimmed by 0 bases and 1 base, with 14 bases remaining between them. The CDR3 extends over 16 amino acids. CDR1 is DFQATT and CDR2 is SNEGSKA in the germline V gene (reference sequence). The CDR3 region has the DNA TGCAGTGCTAGAGAGAGGGGAGACGGGGGCACAGATACGCAGTATTTT. Its protein is CSARERGDGGTDTQYF.

This clonotype was seen repeatedly, ten times or more. The rearrangement uses TRBV4-3 and TRBJ1-4; D ambiguous. This CDR3 comprises 15 residues. Germline assignment: CDR1 LGHNA and CDR2 YSLEER. With 3 bases removed from V and 8 bases from J, the gap between germline ends came to 16 bases. CDR3: CASSQGRSEGEKLFF. In nucleotides, the CDR3 is TGCGCCAGCAGCCAGGGGAGATCCGAAGGAGAAAAACTGTTTTTT.

By sample share, this clonotype is medium-sized. The chain combines TRBV20-1 with TRBJ2-2; D remains unclear. Per the germline V gene, CDR1 is DFQATT and CDR2 is SNEGSKA (reference sequence). Trimming stripped 0 bases from V and 7 bases from J, with 9 bases between. CDR3 size: 13 residues. CDR3 sequence: CSAREPEGGELFF. CDR3 nucleotides: TGCAGTGCTAGAGAACCCGAAGGCGGGGAGCTGTTTTTT.

This clonotype was seen once. The chain combines TRBV7-2 with TRBJ2-5; D perhaps matches TRBD1 (6 bases). Between the trimmed V and J ends, which lost 7 bases and 5 bases, there was a span of 23 bases. Germline V gene data show CDR1 as SGHTA and CDR2 as FQGNSA. The CDR3 is 16 residues long. The DNA for the CDR3 is TGTGCCAGCATTTATACCCACAGGGTTAGTTTGGAGACCCAGTACTTC. Its translation: CASIYTHRVSLETQYF.

The gene calls are TRBV7-2 and TRBJ2-3, with TRBD2 identical over 11 bases. The CDR3 is made up of 16 amino acids. Germline lookup yields CDR1 SGHTA and CDR2 FQGNSA. J was trimmed by 2 bases and V by 2 bases; bases with no gene match: 3. The CDR3 coding sequence is TGTGCCAGCAGCTTAACTAGCGGGGGATTCACAGATACGCAGTATTTT. Its protein product is CASSLTSGGFTDTQYF.

Turning to this clonotype: Given a far larger clone just one base away, this is likely a sequencing read error. The V gene is TRBV6-2 or TRBV6-3, the J gene TRBJ2-7, with D possibly matching TRBD1 (5 bases). V was shortened by 10 bases and J by 4 bases, with 14 bases between the two germline ends. CDR3 length: 12 amino acids. CDR1 and CDR2 (germline): MNHEY, SVGEGT. The CDR3 loop reads CAISPTGYEQYF. As DNA, the CDR3 is TGTGCCATCAGCCCAACAGGTTACGAGCAGTACTTC.

This clonotype was observed many times. This chain joins TRBV7-3 and TRBJ2-3, with D tentatively TRBD1 (7 bases). CDR3 length: 14 residues. Germline CDR1 reads SGHTA; CDR2 reads FQGTGA. Trimming pared 5 bases from V and 5 bases from J, leaving 14 bases between. The CDR3 bases are TGTGCCAGCAGCCCGACAGGGCGGGGAGATACGCAGTATTTT. This translates into CASSPTGRGDTQYF.

In this sample, this clonotype turned up many times. This rearrangement joins TRBV11-3 to TRBJ1-1; D is undetermined. CDR3 size: 14 residues. Trimming stripped 1 base from V and 1 base from J, with 7 bases between. Germline-derived CDR1 and CDR2 are SGHNT and YENEEA. Written as DNA, the CDR3 is TGTGCCAGCAGCTTAGGACGTGGGAACACTGAAGCTTTCTTT. It codes for CASSLGRGNTEAFF.

Ten or more counts support this clonotype. The chain uses TRBV20-1 and TRBJ2-1; 9 nucleotides agree with TRBD2. The CDR3 is 14 amino acids. The germline CDR1 and CDR2 sequences are DFQATT and SNEGSKA (reference sequence). V lost 1 base and J lost 9; bases outside the gene matches: 7. The CDR3: CSARGTSGRSEQFF. The CDR3 nucleotides read TGCAGTGCTAGAGGGACCAGCGGGAGGTCTGAGCAGTTCTTC.

Comment on this clonotype: A much larger clone is a single base away; this may be a read error. The chain is built from TRBV10-3 and TRBJ2-5, with 12 bases aligning to TRBD2. Germline-derived CDR1 and CDR2 are ENHRY and SYGVKD. The V segment lost 3 bases and the J segment 5 bases; nucleotides outside the gene matches: 7. The CDR3 sequence is 16 residues long. CDR3 DNA: TGTGCCATCAGTGATTTTGTTCTAGCGGGAGGGGAGACCCAGTACTTC. It is translated as CAISDFVLAGGETQYF.

On this clonotype: A read error is likely here: a far larger clone is one base away. V is TRBV6-1 and J is TRBJ1-6; D ambiguous. The CDR3 sequence is 18 residues long. Germline V gives CDR1 MNHNS, CDR2 SASEGT. Trimming stripped 5 bases from V and 6 bases from J, with 23 bases between. CDR3 coding DNA: TGTGCCAGCAGTTACAACAGTGAAGAGGTGTCCGGTAATTCACCCCTCCACTTT. As protein: CASSYNSEEVSGNSPLHF.

The DNA of the CDR3 is TGTGCCAGCAGAACCCTCGGGTGCCCAGCTACGGAGGATACGCAGTATTTT. Translating it yields CASRTLGCPATEDTQYF. V is TRBV28 and J is TRBJ2-3; unclear D gene. This CDR3 comprises 17 residues. CDR1 and CDR2 (germline): MDHEN, SYDVKM. V dropped 6 bases and J dropped 6 bases, with 25 bases sitting between them.

This clonotype was found many times. This chain joins TRBV12-3 or TRBV12-4 and TRBJ2-5, with TRBD2 as a possible D gene (5 bases). The CDR3 has 14 residues. V dropped 4 bases and J dropped 0 bases, with 9 bases sitting between them. CDR3: CASSYEGYQETQYF. The CDR3 DNA is TGTGCCAGCAGTTATGAGGGCTACCAAGAGACCCAGTACTTC.

This clonotype has just one count. The V call is TRBV16, the J call TRBJ2-2, with a weak D call TRBD1 (6 bases). Trimming stripped 2 bases from V and 4 bases from J, with 11 bases between. The CDR3 totals 15 residues. In germline, CDR1 is KGHSY, CDR2 FQNENV. CDR3 nucleotide sequence: TGTGCCAGCAGCCAAGGTGGGGGCCGCACCGGGGAGCTGTTTTTT. Protein product: CASSQGGGRTGELFF.

This chain connects TRBV20-1 to TRBJ2-3; D not resolved. Trimming removed 0 bases from V and 7 bases from J, with 20 bases in between. The CDR3 sequence is 16 residues long. Germline CDR1 DFQATT, CDR2 SNEGSKA (reference sequence). The CDR3 reads CSARDGLLALGNTQYF. CDR3 DNA: TGCAGTGCTAGAGATGGCCTCCTCGCCCTCGGAAATACGCAGTATTTT.

In the case of this clonotype: A read error likely explains this, since a far larger clone differs by one base. V gene TRBV20-1 combines with J gene TRBJ1-6; D gene unclear. The DNA matches TRBJ1-1 better at its end, which makes the J call doubtful. Per germline, CDR1 DFQATT and CDR2 SNEGSKA (reference sequence). The CDR3 runs 15 residues. CDR3: CSVPGDSLGAPEAFF. Here the CDR3 DNA reads TGCAGTGTTCCGGGTGACTCACTGGGAGCCCCTGAAGCTTTCTTT.

This clonotype has a handful of counts. This sequence joins TRBV30 and TRBJ1-5, with D possibly matching TRBD1 (6 bases). V shed 1 base and J shed 6 bases, with 10 bases lying between them. Germline-derived CDR1 and CDR2 are GTSNPN and SVGIG (reference sequence). The length of the CDR3 is 13 residues. CDR3 sequence (DNA): TGTGCCTGGAGTGGCGGAGGGGGTCAGCCCCAGCATTTT. Its protein product is CAWSGGGGQPQHF. The variable domain in full, with the rest retrieved from reference TRBV30 and TRBJ1-5, is SQTIHQWPATLVQPVGSPLSLECTVEGTSNPNLYWYRQAAGRGLQLLFYSVGIGQISSEVPQNLSASRPQDRQFILSSKKLLLSDSGFYLCAWSGGGGQPQHFGDGTRLSIL.

V is TRBV6-2 or TRBV6-3 and J is TRBJ1-2; maybe TRBD1 (5 bases). Trimming took 7 bases from V and 2 from J, leaving 29 bases between them. The germline CDR1 and CDR2 sequences are MNHEY and SVGEGT. The CDR3 consists of 19 residues. CDR3 sequence: CASTRLLLRHGGTNYGYTF. The CDR3, as DNA: TGTGCCAGCACTCGCCTTCTGTTGAGACACGGGGGGACCAACTATGGCTACACCTTC.

The chain carries TRBV25-1 and TRBJ1-3; D perhaps matches TRBD1 (5 bases). The CDR3 contains 11 residues. CDR1 and CDR2 from the germline V gene are MGHDK and SYGVNS. Trimming shortened V by 7 bases and J by 8 bases, and 9 bases separated the two germline ends. The CDR3 reads CASTPGDTIYF. Written as DNA, the CDR3 is TGTGCCAGCACCCCGGGGGACACCATATATTTT.

V and J are TRBV12-3 or TRBV12-4 and TRBJ2-7, with D possibly being TRBD1 or TRBD2 (6 bases each). Trimming pared 4 bases from V and 3 bases from J, leaving 16 bases between. CDR3 size: 15 residues. The CDR3: CASSSMRGVGYEQYF. The CDR3 DNA sequence: TGTGCCAGCAGTTCGATGAGGGGGGTGGGCTACGAGCAGTACTTC.

The chain links TRBV24-1 to TRBJ1-1; D is ambiguous. CDR1 and CDR2 (germline): KGHDR, SFDVKD. V was pared by 5 bases and J by 5 bases, with 14 bases between. The CDR3 is 14 amino acids. Here the CDR3 reads CATSGSSYPTEAFF. The CDR3 coding sequence is TGTGCCACCAGTGGAAGCAGCTACCCAACTGAAGCTTTCTTT.

This clonotype appeared many times. The chain couples TRBV5-6 to TRBJ1-6; possibly TRBD1 for D (5 bases). V was clipped by 4 bases and J by 8 bases, with 13 bases between them. The germline CDR1 and CDR2 sequences are SGHDT and YYEEEE. The CDR3 runs 14 residues. The CDR3 coding sequence is TGTGCCAGCAGCCCTAGACGGGGGGATTCACCCCTCCACTTT. Translation: CASSPRRGDSPLHF.

The chain couples TRBV12-3 or TRBV12-4 to TRBJ2-3; weak D call: TRBD2 (6 bases). This CDR3 has 15 amino acids. The V gene lost 6 bases and the J gene lost 5 bases, with 18 bases spanning the gap. CDR3 DNA: TGTGCCAGCAGCCCAACCGGGAGTAGGGAAGATACGCAGTATTTT. This sequence encodes CASSPTGSREDTQYF.